The 14 T cell receptor beta chains given below trace back to one sample, sequenced in a study of HIV-infected patients and healthy controls. TCRdb ran MiXCR on the 5' RACE reads and lists one entry per CDR3 protein. The data contain approximately 67,000 distinct CDR3 sequences, roughly 16% of them seen just once; the ten biggest clones take up about 6%. The specimen was CD4+ T cells from blood. The receptors originated from a human donor in good health.

The chain carries TRBV6-6 and TRBJ2-7, with 8 bases fitting TRBD1. Germline V gives CDR1 MNHNY, CDR2 SVGAGI (reference sequence). Losses at the gene ends were 11 bases for V and 1 base for J; bases not matched to a gene: 10. The CDR3 extends over 14 amino acids. CDR3 amino acids: CASRQGQVSYEQYF. In nucleotides, the CDR3 is TGTGCCTCACGACAGGGACAGGTTTCCTACGAGCAGTACTTC.

This clonotype was detected a few times. This sequence joins TRBV20-1 and TRBJ1-6, with D perhaps matching TRBD1 (5 bases). Trimming took off 0 bases at V and 4 bases at J, with 10 bases between the two ends. The germline gives CDR1 DFQATT, CDR2 SNEGSKA (reference sequence). CDR3 length: 15 residues. The DNA of the CDR3 is TGCAGTGCTAGAGATCCTGGGGGATATAATTCACCCCTCCACTTT. Translated, it gives CSARDPGGYNSPLHF.

The V gene is TRBV9, the J gene TRBJ2-3; no clear D gene. Germline loops: CDR1 SGDLS, CDR2 YYNGEE. V was trimmed by 0 bases and J by 6 bases, leaving 5 bases between them. The CDR3 contains 12 residues. The CDR3 is CASSVDGDTQYF. CDR3 DNA: TGTGCCAGCAGCGTAGACGGCGATACGCAGTATTTT. Together with reference TRBV9 and TRBJ2-3, the CDR3 gives the full variable domain: DSGVTQTPKHLITATGQRVTLRCSPRSGDLSVYWYQQSLDQGLQFLIQYYNGEERAKGNILERFSAQQFPDLHSELNLSSLELGDSALYFCASSVDGDTQYFGPGTRLTVL.

This clonotype was observed at least ten times. The V call is TRBV6-2 or TRBV6-3, the J call TRBJ1-5; TRBD1 is a possible D gene (6 bases). The CDR3 is 15 amino acids. Trimming cost V 5 bases and J 9 bases, with 20 bases left between them. CDR1 is MNHEY and CDR2 is SVGEGT in the germline V gene. CDR3 coding DNA: TGTGCCAGCAGTCGCCGACAGGCCCGGCCTGGGCCCCAGCATTTT. Protein: CASSRRQARPGPQHF.

The chain recombines TRBV9 with TRBJ1-4; D gene unclear. The V gene lost 2 bases and the J gene lost 0 bases, with 8 bases spanning the gap. The CDR3 covers 15 residues. Germline CDR1 SGDLS, CDR2 YYNGEE. This CDR3 is CASSVSGTTNEKLFF. Here the CDR3 DNA reads TGTGCCAGCAGCGTCTCGGGGACAACTAATGAAAAACTGTTTTTT.

This clonotype showed up just a few times. J is TRBJ1-1 and V is TRBV20-1; the D is unclear. Trimming pared 3 bases from V and 0 bases from J, leaving 8 bases between. Germline CDR1 reads DFQATT; CDR2 reads SNEGSKA (reference sequence). The CDR3 sequence is 13 residues long. CDR3: CSASRVLNTEAFF. CDR3 DNA: TGCAGTGCTAGTCGGGTATTGAACACTGAAGCTTTCTTT.

This clonotype was recorded many times. This chain connects TRBV7-9 to TRBJ1-2, with D perhaps matching TRBD1 (6 bases). Between the trimmed V and J ends, which lost 2 bases and 3 bases, there was a span of 10 bases. The CDR3 sequence is 14 residues long. Germline lookup yields CDR1 SEHNR and CDR2 FQNEAQ (reference sequence). CDR3 amino acids: CASSLPSGDYGYTF. In DNA, the CDR3 is TGTGCCAGCAGCTTACCGTCAGGGGACTATGGCTACACCTTC.

This clonotype has a handful of counts. This chain connects TRBV30 to TRBJ1-5, with 7 bases fitting TRBD1. V was clipped by 1 base and J by 3 bases; unmatched bases: 9. CDR3 size: 16 residues. Per germline, CDR1 GTSNPN and CDR2 SVGIG (reference sequence). In nucleotides, the CDR3 is TGTGCCTGGAGTGGGAACAGGGGCCTAAACAATCAGCCCCAGCATTTT. Amino acid sequence: CAWSGNRGLNNQPQHF.

Only a few counts were recorded for this clonotype. The chain combines TRBV6-2 or TRBV6-3 with TRBJ2-3, with D possibly matching TRBD1 (6 bases). Looked up from germline, CDR1 is MNHEY and CDR2 is SVGEGT. This CDR3 region has 15 residues. Trimming shortened V by 8 bases and J by 4 bases, and 19 bases separated the two germline ends. CDR3 nucleotide sequence: TGTGCCAGCGACACCGGGACACCTATTGCAGATACGCAGTATTTT. Its protein product is CASDTGTPIADTQYF.

V gene TRBV28 combines with J gene TRBJ2-1; unclear D gene. This CDR3 contains 15 residues. Germline V gives CDR1 MDHEN, CDR2 SYDVKM. V was clipped by 5 bases and J by 5 bases, with 16 bases between them. The CDR3 here is CASSLYQDHDNEQFF. The CDR3 DNA reads TGTGCCAGCAGTCTATACCAAGATCACGACAATGAGCAGTTCTTC.

This clonotype was picked up many times. The chain joins TRBV9 to TRBJ2-3; D gene uncertain. Between the trimmed V and J ends, which lost 0 bases and 4 bases, there was a span of 9 bases. The CDR3 contains 14 residues. Germline CDR1 is SGDLS and CDR2 is YYNGEE. The CDR3 spells CASSVGHNADTQYF. The CDR3 bases are TGTGCCAGCAGCGTAGGTCACAATGCAGATACGCAGTATTTT.

This clonotype has only a few counts. The chain links TRBV18 to TRBJ2-1; possibly TRBD2 for D (6 bases). The CDR3 loop spans 15 amino acids. Germline-derived CDR1 and CDR2 are KGHSH and LQKENI. Trimming stripped 0 bases from V and 3 bases from J, with 9 bases between. CDR3 sequence: CASSPPLAGYNEQFF. CDR3 coding DNA: TGTGCCAGCTCACCACCACTAGCCGGCTACAATGAGCAGTTCTTC.

This clonotype was seen only a few times. The CDR3 DNA reads TGCAGTGCTAGAACTAGCGGAAACACCGGGGAGCTGTTTTTT. Protein sequence: CSARTSGNTGELFF. The chain combines TRBV20-1 with TRBJ2-2; 8 nucleotides match TRBD2. The trim removed 2 bases at V and 2 bases at J, leaving 1 base unmatched. The CDR3 totals 14 residues. The germline CDR1 and CDR2 sequences are DFQATT and SNEGSKA (reference sequence).

The CDR3 here is CASSIRGLDYGYTF. CDR3 DNA sequence: TGTGCCAGTAGTATTCGGGGGCTGGACTATGGCTACACCTTC. The V gene is TRBV19, the J gene TRBJ1-2, with D possibly TRBD1 on 6 matching bases. CDR3 size: 14 residues. Germline V gene sequence: CDR1 LNHDA, CDR2 SQIVND (reference sequence). With 3 bases removed from V and 3 bases from J, the gap between germline ends came to 11 bases.